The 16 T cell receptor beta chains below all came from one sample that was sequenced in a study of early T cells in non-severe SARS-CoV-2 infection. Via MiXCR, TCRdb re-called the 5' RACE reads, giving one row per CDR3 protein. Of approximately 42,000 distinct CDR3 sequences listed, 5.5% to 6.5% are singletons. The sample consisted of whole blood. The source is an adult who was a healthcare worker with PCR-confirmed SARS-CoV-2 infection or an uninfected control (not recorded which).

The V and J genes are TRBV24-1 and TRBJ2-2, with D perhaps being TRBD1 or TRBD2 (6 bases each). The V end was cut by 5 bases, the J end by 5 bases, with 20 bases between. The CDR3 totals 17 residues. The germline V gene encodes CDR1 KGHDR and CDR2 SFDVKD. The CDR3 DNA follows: TGTGCCACCAGTGCCGCACAGGGAGGTCGGAGAACCGGGGAGCTGTTTTTT. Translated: CATSAAQGGRRTGELFF.

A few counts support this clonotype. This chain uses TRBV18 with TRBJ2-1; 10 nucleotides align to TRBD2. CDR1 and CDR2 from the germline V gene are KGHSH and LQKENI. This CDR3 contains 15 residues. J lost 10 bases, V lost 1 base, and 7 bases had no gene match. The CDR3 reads CASSPLGTSDREQFF. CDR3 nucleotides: TGTGCCAGCTCACCACTTGGGACTAGCGATAGGGAGCAGTTCTTC.

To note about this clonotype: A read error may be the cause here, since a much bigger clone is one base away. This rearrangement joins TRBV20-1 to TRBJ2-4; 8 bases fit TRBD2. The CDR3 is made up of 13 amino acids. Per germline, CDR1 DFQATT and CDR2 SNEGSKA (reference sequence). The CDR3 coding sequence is TGCAGAGCTCCCCGGGGGGGGGAAAACATTCAGTACTTC. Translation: CRAPRGGENIQYF.

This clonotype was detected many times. The CDR3 region has the DNA TGCACGGGACAGGGGACGAACACTGAAGCTTTCTTT. Translation: CTGQGTNTEAFF. This rearrangement joins TRBV29-1 to TRBJ1-1, with 10 bases fitting TRBD1. CDR1 is SQVTM, CDR2 ANQGSEA, per germline. This CDR3 comprises 12 residues. Filled out from reference TRBV29-1 and TRBJ1-1, the complete variable domain reads SAVISQKPSRDICQRGTSLTIQCQVDSQVTMMFWYRQQPGQSLTLIATANQGSEATYESGFVIDKFPISRPNLTFSTLTVSNMSPEDSSIYLCTGQGTNTEAFFGQGTRLTVV.

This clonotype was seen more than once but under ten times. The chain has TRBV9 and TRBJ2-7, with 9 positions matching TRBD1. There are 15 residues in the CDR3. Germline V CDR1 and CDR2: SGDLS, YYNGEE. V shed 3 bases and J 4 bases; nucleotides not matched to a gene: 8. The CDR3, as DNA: TGTGCCAGCAGCGAGGACGGGACAGGGCAATACGAGCAGTACTTC. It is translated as CASSEDGTGQYEQYF.

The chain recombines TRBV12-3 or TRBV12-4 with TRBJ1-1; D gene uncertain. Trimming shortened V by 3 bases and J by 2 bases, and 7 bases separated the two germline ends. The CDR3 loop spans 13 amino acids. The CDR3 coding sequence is TGTGCCAGCAGTTTGGGTAAAAACACTGAAGCTTTCTTT. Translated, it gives CASSLGKNTEAFF.

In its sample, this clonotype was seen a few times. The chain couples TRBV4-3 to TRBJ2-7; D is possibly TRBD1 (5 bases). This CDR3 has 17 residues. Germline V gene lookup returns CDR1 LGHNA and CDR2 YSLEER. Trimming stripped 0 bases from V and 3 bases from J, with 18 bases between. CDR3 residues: CASSQEYRQTPHYEQYF. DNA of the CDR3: TGCGCCAGCAGCCAAGAATATAGACAGACACCCCACTACGAGCAGTACTTC.

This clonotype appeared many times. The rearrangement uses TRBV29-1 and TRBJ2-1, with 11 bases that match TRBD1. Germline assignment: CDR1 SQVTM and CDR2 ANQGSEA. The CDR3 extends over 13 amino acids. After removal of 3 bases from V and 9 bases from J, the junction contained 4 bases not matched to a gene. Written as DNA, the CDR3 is TGCAGCGTTGATAGGACAGGGGGCCGTGAGCAGTTCTTC. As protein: CSVDRTGGREQFF.

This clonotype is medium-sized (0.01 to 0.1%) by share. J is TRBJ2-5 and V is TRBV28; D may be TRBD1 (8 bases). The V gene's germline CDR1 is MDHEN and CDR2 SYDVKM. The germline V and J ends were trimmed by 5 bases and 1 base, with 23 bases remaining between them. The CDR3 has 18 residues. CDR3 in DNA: TGTGCCAGCAGTCCCATGGAACCGGACAGGGAGGGCCAAGAGACCCAGTACTTC. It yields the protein CASSPMEPDREGQETQYF.

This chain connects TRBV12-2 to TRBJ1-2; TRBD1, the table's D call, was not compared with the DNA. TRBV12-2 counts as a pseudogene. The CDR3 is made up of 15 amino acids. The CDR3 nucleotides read TGTGCAAGTCGCTTGGGGGACAGGGTTCACTATGGCTACACCTTC. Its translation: CASRLGDRVHYGYTF.

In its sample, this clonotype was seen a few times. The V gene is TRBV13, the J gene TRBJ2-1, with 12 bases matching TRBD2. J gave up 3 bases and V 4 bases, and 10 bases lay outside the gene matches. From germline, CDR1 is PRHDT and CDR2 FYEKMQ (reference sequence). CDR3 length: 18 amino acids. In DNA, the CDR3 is TGTGCCAGCAGCTCAACCTTACTAGCGGGGGGACTCTACAATGAGCAGTTCTTC. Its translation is CASSSTLLAGGLYNEQFF.

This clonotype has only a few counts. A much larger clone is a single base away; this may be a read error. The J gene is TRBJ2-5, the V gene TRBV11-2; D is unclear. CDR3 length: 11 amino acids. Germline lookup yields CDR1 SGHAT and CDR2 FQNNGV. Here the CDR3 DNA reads TGTGTCAGCAGCCATGGGGAGACCCAGTACTTC. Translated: CVSSHGETQYF.

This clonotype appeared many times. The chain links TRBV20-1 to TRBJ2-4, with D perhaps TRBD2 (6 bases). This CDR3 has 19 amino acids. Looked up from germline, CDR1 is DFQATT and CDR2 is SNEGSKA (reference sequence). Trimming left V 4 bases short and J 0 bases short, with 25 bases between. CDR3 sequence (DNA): TGCAGTGCTACCCCCGTAGGATCCTTGGGGGGTCTAGCCAAAAACATTCAGTACTTC. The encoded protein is CSATPVGSLGGLAKNIQYF.

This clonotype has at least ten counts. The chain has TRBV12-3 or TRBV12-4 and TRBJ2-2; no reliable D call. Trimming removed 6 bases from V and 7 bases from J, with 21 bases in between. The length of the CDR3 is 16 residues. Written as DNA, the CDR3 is TGTGCCAGCAGCAGCCACCCTGCCGACAAATACGGGGAGCTGTTTTTT. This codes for CASSSHPADKYGELFF.

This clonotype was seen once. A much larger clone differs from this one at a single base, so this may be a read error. CDR3 loop: CVSSLDHYNEQFF. CDR3 DNA sequence: TGCGTCAGCAGCTTGGATCACTACAATGAGCAGTTCTTC. V and J are TRBV5-1 and TRBJ2-1; D unclear. CDR1 is SGHRS and CDR2 is YFSETQ in the germline V gene. The CDR3 loop spans 13 amino acids.

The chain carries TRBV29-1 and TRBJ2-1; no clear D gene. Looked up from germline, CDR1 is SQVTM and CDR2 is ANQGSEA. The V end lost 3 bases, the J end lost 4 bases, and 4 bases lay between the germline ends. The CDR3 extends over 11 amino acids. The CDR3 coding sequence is TGCAGCGTTGAGCAATACAATGAGCAGTTCTTC. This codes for CSVEQYNEQFF.